The rows below give T cell receptor beta chains drawn from one sample of a study of T cells in Graves' hyperthyroidism and ophthalmopathy. TCRdb re-derived calls from the multiplex PCR reads in MiXCR, one entry per CDR3 protein. The sample lists about 380,000 distinct CDR3 sequences, 13% seen once, with around 20% in the top ten. Specimen: blood. The origin of the receptors is a man aged 25-40 years with Graves' hyperthyroidism that later progressed to Graves' ophthalmopathy. Both conserved end residues are part of each CDR3. D genes are given only for firm matches. Rows give clone size only sometimes, using once, few, many, or a class for an expanded clone.

NA,NA,TRBV9,TRBJ2-3,CASSARRGGGTDTQYF,TGTGCCAGCAGCGCTCGTCGTGGGGGAGGCACAGATACGCAGTATTTT
NA,few,TRBV2,TRBJ1-1,CASNDNTEAFF,TGTGCCAGCAACGATAACACTGAAGCTTTCTTT
NA,few,TRBV7-8,TRBJ2-6,CASSSQWQRGANVLTF,TGTGCCAGCAGCTCACAGTGGCAGAGAGGGGCCAACGTCCTGACTTTC
NA,many,TRBV6-1,TRBJ2-2,CATWVAVTGELFF,TGTGCCACCTGGGTCGCCGTAACCGGGGAGCTGTTTTTT
NA,few,TRBV7-8,TRBJ2-1,CASSPPPYHRSYEQFF,TGTGCCAGCAGCCCTCCCCCTTATCATCGGTCTTATGAGCAGTTCTTC
NA,NA,TRBV30,TRBJ2-1,CAWRRALAGNEQFF,TGTGCCTGGAGACGGGCCCTAGCTGGCAATGAGCAGTTCTTC
TRBD2,many,TRBV10-1,TRBJ2-2,CASSGGRDTGELFF,TGCGCCAGCAGTGGAGGGAGGGACACCGGGGAGCTGTTTTTT
NA,many,TRBV6-1,TRBJ1-1,CASSFRVDTEAFF,TGTGCCAGCAGTTTTCGAGTGGACACTGAAGCTTTCTTT
TRBD1,many,TRBV2,TRBJ1-3,CASSFRDSSGNTIYF,TGTGCCAGCAGTTTCCGGGACAGCTCTGGAAACACCATATATTTT
TRBD1,NA,TRBV15,TRBJ1-2,CATSRDQGAYGYTF,TGTGCCACCAGCAGAGATCAGGGGGCCTATGGCTACACCTTC
NA,many,TRBV18,TRBJ1-5,CASNQATNQPQHF,TGTGCCAGCAACCAGGCTACGAATCAGCCCCAGCATTTT
NA,many,TRBV7-6,TRBJ1-1,CASSSPLDSEAFF,TGTGCCAGCAGCTCCCCCTTGGACAGTGAAGCTTTCTTT
NA,NA,TRBV5-1,TRBJ2-3,CASSSMRGPSPDTQYF,TGCGCCAGCAGCTCGATGAGGGGCCCCAGCCCAGATACGCAGTATTTT
TRBD1,many,TRBV7-2,TRBJ2-5,CASSSRGLGVYETQYF,TGTGCCAGCAGCTCTAGGGGGCTAGGGGTGTATGAGACCCAGTACTTC
TRBD1,NA,TRBV9,TRBJ2-3,CASSVGDRGRRDTQYF,TGTGCCAGCAGCGTAGGGGACAGGGGGCGCAGAGATACGCAGTATTTT
TRBD1,many,TRBV12-3/TRBV12-4,TRBJ1-4,CASTRGYGTGREKLFF,TGTGCCAGCACCAGGGGGTATGGGACAGGGCGTGAAAAACTGTTTTTT
TRBD2,few,TRBV4-2,TRBJ2-7,CASSQDFGGGEQYF,TGTGCCAGCAGCCAAGATTTTGGGGGGGGAGAGCAGTACTTC
NA,few,TRBV3-1,TRBJ1-2,CASSKTGHYGYTF,TGTGCCAGCAGCAAAACAGGGCACTATGGCTACACCTTC
NA,many,TRBV12-3/TRBV12-4,TRBJ1-1,CASSLKDRPNTEAFF,TGTGCCAGCAGTTTAAAAGATAGGCCGAACACTGAAGCTTTCTTT
NA,many,TRBV6-2/TRBV6-3,TRBJ2-2,CASSYTSPNTGELFF,TGTGCCAGCAGTTACACGAGTCCCAACACCGGGGAGCTGTTTTTT
TRBD2,many,TRBV11-2,TRBJ2-1,CASSLAFYSGGYHNEQFF,TGTGCCAGCAGCTTAGCCTTTTATAGCGGGGGGTACCACAATGAGCAGTTCTTC
NA,NA,TRBV5-1,TRBJ1-2,CASNPGVGGYTF,TGCGCCAGCAATCCAGGGGTCGGGGGCTACACCTTC
NA,many,TRBV28,TRBJ1-1,CASRGRGGGNTEAFF,TGTGCCAGCCGGGGTCGAGGCGGCGGGAACACTGAAGCTTTCTTT
NA,many,TRBV3-1,TRBJ1-2,CASSLQRLEVGYTF,TGTGCCAGCAGTTTACAAAGGCTAGAAGTTGGCTACACCTTC
TRBD1,many,TRBV6-1,TRBJ2-2,CASSRTGGQSGELFF,TGTGCCAGCAGCCGGACAGGGGGCCAAAGCGGGGAGCTGTTTTTT
TRBD1,many,TRBV25-1,TRBJ1-1,CASSEGDRGEAFF,TGTGCCAGCAGTGAAGGGGACAGGGGAGAAGCTTTCTTT
TRBD2,NA,TRBV29-1,TRBJ2-5,CSVSAGQETQYF,TGCAGCGTCTCAGCGGGACAAGAGACCCAGTACTTC
TRBD2,NA,TRBV7-9,TRBJ2-3,CASSLSPGLAGGKGTDTQYF,TGTGCCAGCAGCTTATCCCCGGGACTAGCGGGCGGCAAGGGCACAGATACGCAGTATTTT
TRBD1,many,TRBV7-9,TRBJ1-1,CASSLTGRNTEAFF,TGTGCCAGCTCACTGACAGGGCGGAACACTGAAGCTTTCTTT
NA,many,TRBV7-9,TRBJ1-1,CASSSEDWNTEAFF,TGTGCCAGCAGCTCCGAGGACTGGAACACTGAAGCTTTCTTT
NA,many,TRBV12-3/TRBV12-4,TRBJ2-7,CASSPYRRSSYEQYF,TGTGCCAGCAGTCCCTACAGGCGGTCCTCCTACGAGCAGTACTTC
NA,many,TRBV19,TRBJ1-1,CASSISTAGNTEAFF,TGTGCCAGTAGTATATCGACAGCCGGGAACACTGAAGCTTTCTTT
TRBD2,many,TRBV7-8,TRBJ2-5,CASSLTSGGGETQYF,TGTGCCAGCAGCTTAACTAGCGGGGGCGGGGAGACCCAGTACTTC
NA,many,TRBV20-1,TRBJ1-2,CSARDPPNYGYTF,TGCAGTGCTAGAGATCCACCTAACTATGGCTACACCTTC
TRBD2,NA,TRBV7-3,TRBJ2-1,CASSSTSGANNEQFF,TGTGCCAGCAGCTCGACTAGCGGGGCCAACAATGAGCAGTTCTTC
NA,few,TRBV20-1,TRBJ1-4,CSARDYRTTNEKLFF,TGCAGTGCTAGAGATTACAGAACAACTAATGAAAAACTGTTTTTT
TRBD1,many,TRBV2,TRBJ2-7,CAQGQTSYEQYF,TGTGCCCAGGGACAGACCTCCTACGAGCAGTACTTC
TRBD1,many,TRBV20-1,TRBJ1-3,CSVLDRNSGNTIYF,TGCAGTGTTCTGGACAGGAACTCTGGAAACACCATATATTTT
TRBD2,NA,TRBV10-3,TRBJ2-3,CAISGGTSGGTDTQYF,TGTGCCATCAGTGGCGGGACTAGCGGGGGCACAGATACGCAGTATTTT
TRBD1,few,TRBV12-3/TRBV12-4,TRBJ1-2,CASSLGTGGAGGYTF,TGTGCCAGCAGTTTGGGGACAGGGGGCGCGGGGGGCTACACCTTC
TRBD1,few,TRBV28,TRBJ2-1,CASRQGGSNEQFF,TGTGCCAGTCGACAGGGGGGGAGCAATGAGCAGTTCTTC
TRBD1,NA,TRBV7-9,TRBJ1-2,CASSPRGSGGYTF,TGTGCCAGCAGCCCCAGGGGGTCCGGTGGCTACACCTTC